These 20 T cell receptor beta chains were sequenced from one sample in a study of CD8+ T cells in alopecia areata (dated by TCRdb to about 2018). Sample time point, as interpreted from the label and publication: 24 weeks on oral tofacitinib. The label giving this sample's treatment or condition can be read as: oral pan-JAK inhibitor, 5-10 mg twice daily. The library was produced with the immunoSEQ multiplex PCR assay. RNA was extracted from all samples and reverse transcribed into cDNA as template for TCR sequencing. The immuneACCESS repertoire file appears here via TCRdb, limited to in-frame rearrangements. These files lack a portion of the clones; in checked studies, under half of the deficit traces to unresolved V genes, and the cause of the others is not known. The sample records 190,000 or so clones, 58% of which are singletons. Roughly an eighth of the sample comes from the top ten. Sequencing was performed on CD8+ T cells sorted from blood, taken at week 24, from a patient treated with tofacitinib. These receptors were obtained from a human donor with alopecia areata.

This chain uses TRBV11-2 with TRBJ1-6, with D uncertain. This CDR3 spans 15 amino acids. CDR1 is SGHAT, CDR2 FQNNGV, per germline. The V gene lost 0 bases and the J gene lost 8 bases, with 11 bases spanning the gap. The CDR3 DNA follows: TGTGCCAGCAGCTTAGATTTCCGGGCCGATTCACCCCTCCACTTT. Protein sequence: CASSLDFRADSPLHF.

The CDR3 sequence: CASSLGRGSSYNSPLHF. As DNA, the CDR3 is TGTGCCAGCAGCTTAGGGCGGGGAAGCTCCTATAATTCACCCCTCCACTTT. This sequence joins TRBV7-9 and TRBJ1-6, with D hard to call. The CDR3 covers 17 residues. Germline CDR1 is SEHNR and CDR2 is FQNEAQ (reference sequence). Trimming stripped 1 base from V and 0 bases from J, with 10 bases between.

This clone was observed a handful of times. The chain uses TRBV9 and TRBJ1-6; 9 bases match TRBD1. CDR1 SGDLS and CDR2 YYNGEE come from the germline V gene. The trim removed 4 bases at V and 5 bases at J, leaving 4 bases unmatched. The CDR3 has 15 residues. The DNA of the CDR3 is TGTGCCAGCAGCTCTGACAGGGGGAATAATTCACCCCTCCACTTT. This translates into CASSSDRGNNSPLHF.

This sequence joins TRBV27 and TRBJ1-1, with no clear D. Germline V CDR1 and CDR2: MNHEY, SMNVEV (reference sequence). The CDR3 contains 15 residues. V was clipped by 6 bases and J by 5 bases, with 19 bases between them. Here the CDR3 reads CASSLRRGGLTEAFF. For the CDR3, the DNA is TGTGCCAGCAGCCTTCGGCGGGGAGGGCTGACTGAAGCTTTCTTT.

This chain uses TRBV6-1 with TRBJ1-5; TRBD1 might be the D (6 bases). Deletions cut 5 bases from V and 1 base from J, with 9 bases between. This CDR3 is built from 14 residues. Germline values: CDR1 MNHNS, CDR2 SASEGT. CDR3 nucleotide sequence: TGTGCCAGCAGTACCACAGGGAGCAATCAGCCCCAGCATTTT. It codes for CASSTTGSNQPQHF.

This chain uses TRBV5-1 with TRBJ1-5, with D perhaps matching TRBD1 (6 bases). V was cut by 3 bases and J by 0 bases, with 13 bases left in between. CDR3 length: 16 amino acids. Germline assignment: CDR1 SGHRS and CDR2 YFSETQ. The CDR3 is CASSWGPRYSNQPQHF. CDR3 sequence (DNA): TGCGCCAGCAGCTGGGGGCCGAGGTATAGCAATCAGCCCCAGCATTTT.

This chain uses TRBV29-1 with TRBJ1-2; D is undetermined. The CDR3 runs to 17 residues. The ends were cut back, 1 base at V and 2 bases at J, with 20 bases in the middle. The germline gives CDR1 SQVTM, CDR2 ANQGSEA. CDR3 coding DNA: TGCAGCGTTGAAGCTCTCGGGTCAACAGATCTAAACTATGGCTACACCTTC. The encoded protein is CSVEALGSTDLNYGYTF.

The CDR3 DNA reads as TGTGCCAGCAGCCCTAGCGGGGGGGCCTACACCGGGGAGCTGTTTTTT. Amino acid sequence: CASSPSGGAYTGELFF. The gene calls are TRBV14 and TRBJ2-2, with 12 nucleotides matching TRBD2. The junction had 3 bases not matched to a gene; V was cut back by 4 bases and J by 3 bases. Looked up from germline, CDR1 is SGHDN and CDR2 is FVKESK. This CDR3 region has 16 residues.

This clone was recorded a few times. Additional DNA sequences in this sample encode the identical CDR3. The chain combines TRBV9 with TRBJ1-5, with D tentatively TRBD1 (5 bases). This CDR3 comprises 15 residues. Germline CDR1 is SGDLS and CDR2 is YYNGEE. V was cut by 3 bases and J by 2 bases, with 12 bases left in between. Here the CDR3 reads CASSGGSGGNQPQHF. CDR3 in DNA: TGTGCCAGCAGCGGGGGGTCAGGCGGCAATCAGCCCCAGCATTTT.

The genes are TRBV5-6 and TRBJ1-5; 9 bases map to TRBD1. V shed 4 bases, J shed 5 bases, and the junction held 4 bases outside the gene matches. Germline-derived CDR1 and CDR2 are SGHDT and YYEEEE. The CDR3 has 14 residues. Here the CDR3 DNA reads TGTGCCAGCAGCCTGGGACAGGGCCATCAGCCCCAGCATTTT. Protein: CASSLGQGHQPQHF.

The chain joins TRBV7-9 to TRBJ2-7; 9 bases fit TRBD1. The CDR3 totals 17 residues. Germline V gene sequence: CDR1 SEHNR, CDR2 FQNEAQ (reference sequence). J was trimmed by 0 bases and V by 5 bases; bases with no gene match: 11. CDR3 nucleotide sequence: TGTGCCAGCAGCCCACGGACAGGGGAAGGCTACTCCTACGAGCAGTACTTC. Residues: CASSPRTGEGYSYEQYF.

The chain couples TRBV5-6 to TRBJ1-5, with a possible D match to TRBD1 (5 bases). This CDR3 comprises 15 residues. CDR1 is SGHDT, CDR2 YYEEEE, per germline. V gave up 0 bases and J gave up 6 bases, with 13 bases separating them. CDR3 DNA: TGTGCCAGCAGCTTGGGGGGGTCACTTACTCAGCCCCAGCATTTT. It translates to CASSLGGSLTQPQHF. The full variable domain, in which reference TRBV5-6 and TRBJ1-5 provide the parts outside the CDR3, is DAGVTQSPTHLIKTRGQQVTLRCSPKSGHDTVSWYQQALGQGPQFIFQYYEEEERQRGNFPDRFSGHQFPNYSSELNVNALLLGDSALYLCASSLGGSLTQPQHFGDGTRLSIL.

This chain links TRBV5-1 with TRBJ2-3, with D perhaps TRBD1 (6 bases). This CDR3 has 14 amino acids. CDR1 is SGHRS and CDR2 is YFSETQ in the germline V gene. Trimming shortened V by 0 bases and J by 8 bases, and 13 bases separated the two germline ends. As DNA, the CDR3 is TGCGCCAGCAGCTTGGAGGGCCAGGGGCGTACGCAGTATTTT. Translated, it gives CASSLEGQGRTQYF.

The V gene is TRBV7-9, the J gene TRBJ2-7, with 8 bases identical to TRBD1. V lost 5 bases and J lost 5; bases outside the gene matches: 14. CDR3 length: 16 amino acids. In germline, CDR1 is SEHNR, CDR2 FQNEAQ (reference sequence). In nucleotides, the CDR3 is TGTGCCAGCAGCGGTGAGGACAGGGTAGGAGTACACGAGCAGTACTTC. Translating gives CASSGEDRVGVHEQYF.

V gene TRBV27 combines with J gene TRBJ1-2; D is undetermined. Germline loops: CDR1 MNHEY, CDR2 SMNVEV (reference sequence). Trimming removed 8 bases from V and 4 bases from J, with 17 bases in between. The CDR3 is made up of 14 amino acids. CDR3 sequence reads: CASGPRSPLYGYTF. CDR3 nucleotides: TGTGCCAGCGGACCCAGGAGTCCTCTCTATGGCTACACCTTC.

The genes are TRBV6-1 and TRBJ1-2; D ambiguous. The CDR3 sequence is 15 residues long. V dropped 7 bases and J dropped 0 bases, with 15 bases sitting between them. Germline CDR1 reads MNHNS; CDR2 reads SASEGT. CDR3 coding DNA: TGTGCCAGCACCGAGATGGGGAGCCCTAACTATGGCTACACCTTC. It encodes CASTEMGSPNYGYTF.

With regard to this clone: Additional DNA sequences in this sample encode the identical CDR3. The rearrangement uses TRBV9 and TRBJ1-5; unclear D gene. V was shortened by 2 bases and J by 0 bases, with 6 bases between the two germline ends. Germline V gene lookup returns CDR1 SGDLS and CDR2 YYNGEE. The CDR3 is 14 residues long. The DNA of the CDR3 is TGTGCCAGCAGCGTGGGTGATAGCAATCAGCCCCAGCATTTT. Amino acids: CASSVGDSNQPQHF.

The rearrangement joins TRBV30 to TRBJ1-2; TRBD1 is a possible D gene (6 bases). Between the trimmed V and J ends, which lost 4 bases and 6 bases, there was a span of 12 bases. The length of the CDR3 is 12 residues. Germline V gene lookup returns CDR1 GTSNPN and CDR2 SVGIG (reference sequence). DNA of the CDR3: TGTGCCTGGAATCAGGGGATCGATGGCTACACCTTC. It yields the protein CAWNQGIDGYTF.

This clone was found a few times. The rearrangement links TRBV2 to TRBJ1-3, with a possible D match to TRBD1 (6 bases). Germline-derived CDR1 and CDR2 are SNHLY and FYNNEI. V shed 0 bases and J shed 8 bases, with 17 bases lying between them. This CDR3 contains 16 residues. CDR3 DNA sequence: TGTGCCAGCAGTGAAGCGGGGCAGGGGCCAGCGGACACCATATATTTT. Encoded protein: CASSEAGQGPADTIYF.

The V and J genes are TRBV9 and TRBJ2-2, with D hard to call. V was pared by 4 bases and J by 2 bases, with 3 bases between. The V gene's germline CDR1 is SGDLS and CDR2 YYNGEE. The CDR3 totals 12 residues. This CDR3 reads CASSLNTGELFF. The CDR3 DNA sequence: TGTGCCAGCAGCTTAAACACCGGGGAGCTGTTTTTT.